The T cell receptor beta chain under discussion was sequenced for a study of cytomegalovirus exposure and HLA in healthy donors. Study observations and caveats: Earlier analysis yielded a pattern in which most TCR beta V segments were productive about 87% or about 30% of the time. Presence/absence analyses took donor sequencing depth as roughly uniform. Researchers catalogued some 160 TCR beta chains as cytomegalovirus-associated.

About this clone: What it binds is unknown.

Both 60 Vbeta primers and 13 Jbeta primers went into the PCR. TCRdb keeps only in-frame clones here, not all; method: immunoSEQ multiplex PCR. Reported are 60,000 to 65,000 clones; the ten largest clones contain roughly 4%. J lost 6 bases, V lost 6 bases, and 17 bases had no gene match. The CDR3 is made up of 16 amino acids. Germline V gene data show CDR1 as SGDLS and CDR2 as YYNGEE. When sampled, the donors appeared nominally healthy, though they likely had unrecorded immune exposures. V usage is TRBV9 and J usage is TRBJ2-7; 8 nucleotides agree with TRBD2. The sample consisted of PBMCs. This clonotype originated in a woman aged 18-29 years in good health and CMV-seronegative. The CDR3 coding sequence is TGTGCCAGCACCCACGGGGTAGGGGCGGGAGGAGGCGAGCAGTACTTC. Residues: CASTHGVGAGGGEQYF.